The 27 T cell receptor beta chains reported below all come from one sample, sequenced in a study of identical twins. In TCRdb, the 5' RACE reads were re-called with MiXCR into one record per CDR3 protein. There are about 520,000 distinct CDR3 sequences in the sample; approximately 22% occur only once, and around 1% lies in the top ten. These data were likewise used in another study, on T cells expressing NK-cell markers.

Sequenced material: CD4+ T cells sorted from blood. The receptors were sampled from a woman in her late teens or twenties in good health.

The chain joins TRBV7-2 to TRBJ2-7; 11 bases are shared with TRBD2. J gave up 4 bases and V 2 bases, and 4 bases lay outside the gene matches. The CDR3 extends over 15 amino acids. CDR1 is SGHTA and CDR2 is FQGNSA in the germline V gene. CDR3 sequence: CASSLIGTSGYEQYF. Here the CDR3 DNA reads TGTGCCAGCAGCTTAATAGGGACTAGCGGTTACGAGCAGTACTTC.

V gene TRBV7-6 combines with J gene TRBJ2-3; tentative D call: TRBD1 (6 bases). V gave up 1 base and J gave up 5 bases, with 19 bases separating them. Germline CDR1 SGHVS, CDR2 FNYEAQ. This CDR3 spans 17 amino acids. The CDR3 loop reads CASSLEVHRARGDTQYF. Written as DNA, the CDR3 is TGTGCCAGCAGCTTAGAGGTCCACAGGGCGAGGGGAGATACGCAGTATTTT.

This clonotype was seen a few times. The chain uses TRBV20-1 and TRBJ2-2; 7 nucleotides align to TRBD2. The CDR3 has 14 amino acids. The germline V gene has CDR1 DFQATT and CDR2 SNEGSKA (reference sequence). V gave up 6 bases and J gave up 4 bases; unmatched junction bases: 8. CDR3 loop: CSAGVASGTGELFF. CDR3 nucleotides: TGCAGTGCGGGCGTAGCTAGCGGCACCGGGGAGCTGTTTTTT.

About this clonotype: A read error may account for a junction end that differs from germline. This chain connects TRBV18 to TRBJ2-5, with a weak D call TRBD1 (6 bases). Germline values: CDR1 KGHSH, CDR2 LQKENI. The length of the CDR3 is 13 residues. The CDR3 bases are TGTGCCAGCTCTCCACAGGGTCGGCAGACCCAGTACTTC. It specifies CASSPQGRQTQYF.

This clonotype was seen more than once but under ten times. The rearrangement links TRBV20-1 to TRBJ2-1; D is ambiguous. This CDR3 has 12 amino acids. CDR1 is DFQATT and CDR2 is SNEGSKA in the germline V gene (reference sequence). V was cut by 4 bases and J by 8 bases, with 12 bases left in between. CDR3 in amino acids: CSATPVAHEQFF. The CDR3, as DNA: TGCAGTGCTACCCCGGTAGCACATGAGCAGTTCTTC.

The chain combines TRBV5-4 with TRBJ2-1; a weak D match, TRBD2 (5 bases). This CDR3 has 17 residues. The V gene lost 4 bases and the J gene lost 1 base, with 18 bases spanning the gap. The germline CDR1 and CDR2 sequences are SGHNT and YYREEE (reference sequence). This CDR3 reads CASSPPRGPPSYNEQFF. The DNA for the CDR3 is TGTGCCAGCAGCCCTCCCCGGGGTCCCCCTTCCTACAATGAGCAGTTCTTC.

This sequence joins TRBV20-1 and TRBJ2-2; TRBD2 aligns across 10 bases. V trimming: 5 bases; J trimming: 6 bases; junction bases outside the gene matches: 12. This CDR3 contains 16 residues. Per the germline V gene, CDR1 is DFQATT and CDR2 is SNEGSKA (reference sequence). The CDR3 spells CSAESLGLAGAGELFF. The CDR3 region has the DNA TGCAGTGCTGAATCCCTGGGGCTAGCGGGAGCCGGGGAGCTGTTTTTT.

The CDR3 spells CASSVMGRGGNEKLFF. In nucleotides, the CDR3 is TGTGCCAGCAGCGTGATGGGTCGGGGAGGGAATGAAAAACTGTTTTTT. The chain couples TRBV9 to TRBJ1-4, with unresolved D. CDR1 is SGDLS and CDR2 is YYNGEE in the germline V gene. The CDR3 sequence is 16 residues long. V lost 2 bases and J 5 bases, leaving 16 bases between the germline ends.

V gene TRBV5-1 combines with J gene TRBJ1-1, with 7 positions matching TRBD1. Trimming cost V 3 bases and J 1 base; bases outside gene matches: 3. The CDR3 extends over 14 amino acids. Per germline, CDR1 SGHRS and CDR2 YFSETQ. The CDR3 loop reads CASSWGQRNTEAFF. CDR3 nucleotides: TGCGCCAGCAGCTGGGGACAGAGGAACACTGAAGCTTTCTTT.

J is TRBJ1-2 and V is TRBV25-1, with no clear D. Germline loops: CDR1 MGHDK, CDR2 SYGVNS. The V end was cut by 1 base, the J end by 4 bases, with 10 bases between. CDR3 size: 14 residues. The CDR3 is CASSESDPLYGYTF. In nucleotides, the CDR3 is TGTGCCAGCAGTGAATCGGACCCCCTCTATGGCTACACCTTC.

The J gene is TRBJ2-1, the V gene TRBV7-2, with unresolved D. The V gene's germline CDR1 is SGHTA and CDR2 FQGNSA. The CDR3 contains 14 residues. Trimming took off 5 bases at V and 6 bases at J, with 14 bases between the two ends. CDR3 sequence: CASSQQLARNEQFF. DNA for the CDR3: TGTGCCAGCAGCCAACAACTTGCACGCAATGAGCAGTTCTTC.

This clonotype was detected a few times. V and J are TRBV7-2 and TRBJ2-7, with D possibly being TRBD2 (5 bases). Germline V gene lookup returns CDR1 SGHTA and CDR2 FQGNSA. The V and J ends lost 6 bases and 4 bases respectively, with 16 bases between them. CDR3 length equals 14 residues. The CDR3 is CASSSGNTPYEQYF. DNA of the CDR3: TGTGCCAGCAGTTCCGGGAACACCCCTTACGAGCAGTACTTC.

This clonotype was picked up a small number of times. The rearrangement links TRBV20-1 to TRBJ1-1; D gene uncertain. The CDR3 totals 13 residues. V was cut by 0 bases and J by 10 bases, with 15 bases left in between. Germline-derived CDR1 and CDR2 are DFQATT and SNEGSKA (reference sequence). Here the CDR3 reads CSARDTERGRAFF. The CDR3 DNA reads TGCAGTGCTAGAGATACGGAACGCGGGCGAGCTTTCTTT.

The table lists this clonotype with many counts. J is TRBJ2-7 and V is TRBV12-3 or TRBV12-4; 14 nucleotides match TRBD2. V shed 6 bases and J 4 bases; nucleotides not matched to a gene: 5. CDR3 size: 15 residues. CDR3 residues: CASRLGLAGAYEQYF. CDR3 coding DNA: TGTGCCAGCAGGTTGGGACTAGCGGGAGCATACGAGCAGTACTTC.

V gene TRBV12-3 or TRBV12-4 combines with J gene TRBJ2-7; weak D call: TRBD2 (6 bases). The CDR3 runs to 14 residues. Trimming stripped 4 bases from V and 6 bases from J, with 16 bases between. CDR3 amino acids: CASSSQGGNREQYF. CDR3 in DNA: TGTGCCAGCAGTTCCCAGGGAGGCAATCGCGAGCAGTACTTC.

The chain is built from TRBV7-3 and TRBJ2-1, with D maybe TRBD2 (5 bases). The CDR3 extends over 16 amino acids. The germline CDR1 and CDR2 sequences are SGHTA and FQGTGA. Deletions cut 5 bases from V and 4 bases from J, with 18 bases between. CDR3 in amino acids: CASSLNAPGSYNEQFF. The CDR3 bases are TGTGCCAGCAGCCTAAACGCCCCGGGGTCGTACAATGAGCAGTTCTTC. The whole variable domain, filled in from reference TRBV7-3 and TRBJ2-1, reads GAGVSQTPSNKVTEKGKYVELRCDPISGHTALYWYRQSLGQGPEFLIYFQGTGAADDSGLPNDRFFAVRPEGSVSTLKIQRTERGDSAVYLCASSLNAPGSYNEQFFGPGTRLTVL.

The genes are TRBV12-3 or TRBV12-4 and TRBJ2-1; TRBD2 matches at 7 bases. J lost 0 bases, V lost 5 bases, and 4 bases had no gene match. The CDR3 runs 15 residues. CDR3 nucleotide sequence: TGTGCCAGCAGTAATCTAGCGGACTCCTACAATGAGCAGTTCTTC. This translates into CASSNLADSYNEQFF.

This chain links TRBV6-2 or TRBV6-3 with TRBJ2-4, with D possibly matching TRBD2 (6 bases). Trimming pared 3 bases from V and 0 bases from J, leaving 18 bases between. Germline V gene sequence: CDR1 MNHEY, CDR2 SVGEGT. CDR3 length: 18 amino acids. CDR3 DNA sequence: TGTGCCAGCAGTTATCAGGAACTAGCTACACTAGCCAAAAACATTCAGTACTTC. As protein: CASSYQELATLAKNIQYF.

This rearrangement joins TRBV2 to TRBJ2-3, with TRBD1 identical over 7 bases. CDR3 size: 14 residues. Per germline, CDR1 SNHLY and CDR2 FYNNEI. V lost 6 bases to trimming and J lost 3 bases; unmatched junction nucleotides: 6. CDR3 in DNA: TGTGCCAGCAGGAACAGGGGAGCAACAGATACGCAGTATTTT. Its protein product is CASRNRGATDTQYF.

V usage is TRBV20-1 and J usage is TRBJ2-5; 10 nucleotides agree with TRBD1. Germline V lookup: CDR1 DFQATT, CDR2 SNEGSKA (reference sequence). The CDR3 spans 14 residues. J was trimmed by 5 bases and V by 4 bases; bases with no gene match: 7. CDR3 protein: CSAIPTGGSETQYF. The CDR3, as DNA: TGCAGTGCTATTCCGACAGGGGGCTCGGAGACCCAGTACTTC.

This clonotype came up a few times. This chain uses TRBV27 with TRBJ2-1; D gene unclear. The CDR3 sequence is 15 residues long. V lost 6 bases and J lost 5, with 17 bases in between. In germline, CDR1 is MNHEY, CDR2 SMNVEV (reference sequence). The CDR3 loop reads CASRGAGLLHNEQFF. CDR3 nucleotides: TGTGCCAGCAGGGGCGCAGGCCTACTCCACAATGAGCAGTTCTTC.

At least ten counts were recorded for this clonotype. The chain combines TRBV12-3 or TRBV12-4 with TRBJ1-2, with D tentatively TRBD1 (5 bases). Trimming took 5 bases from V and 7 from J, leaving 8 bases between them. The CDR3 sequence is 11 residues long. CDR3 protein: CASSPGSGYTF. DNA for the CDR3: TGTGCCAGCAGTCCAGGGTCTGGCTACACCTTC.

This clonotype was seen more than once but under ten times. The genes are TRBV20-1 and TRBJ2-7, with D possibly matching TRBD2 (6 bases). The length of the CDR3 is 13 residues. The V end lost 8 bases, the J end lost 3 bases, and 17 bases lay between the germline ends. Germline-derived CDR1 and CDR2 are DFQATT and SNEGSKA (reference sequence). CDR3 amino acids: CSTNLGGSYEQYF. In DNA form, the CDR3 reads TGCAGTACCAACCTAGGAGGGAGCTACGAGCAGTACTTC.

This clonotype was picked up a small number of times. The chain links TRBV12-3 or TRBV12-4 to TRBJ1-2; 12 positions agree with TRBD1. The V gene end was trimmed by 7 bases and the J gene end by 3 bases; junction bases not matched to a gene: 15. The CDR3 runs 18 residues. Written as DNA, the CDR3 is TGTGCCAGCACCCCCGGGTGGGGGACAGGGGGCTCTGACTATGGCTACACCTTC. Translation: CASTPGWGTGGSDYGYTF.

This clonotype was seen at least ten times. The chain joins TRBV28 to TRBJ2-1; perhaps D is TRBD1 or TRBD2 (5 bases each). The CDR3 is made up of 15 amino acids. Trimming shortened V by 4 bases and J by 5 bases, and 15 bases separated the two germline ends. Per germline, CDR1 MDHEN and CDR2 SYDVKM. The CDR3 nucleotides are TGTGCCAGCAGTTCGGGACGCATCGGAAACAATGAGCAGTTCTTC. Translating it yields CASSSGRIGNNEQFF.

The chain links TRBV20-1 to TRBJ2-5; perhaps TRBD2 as D (6 bases). V gave up 5 bases and J gave up 5 bases, with 15 bases separating them. CDR3 size: 13 residues. Germline-derived CDR1 and CDR2 are DFQATT and SNEGSKA (reference sequence). The DNA for the CDR3 is TGCAGTGCTGGACTACCGGGATCGGAGACCCAGTACTTC. Translated: CSAGLPGSETQYF.

The chain combines TRBV7-9 with TRBJ2-1, with 11 bases matching TRBD2. CDR1 is SEHNR, CDR2 FQNEAQ, per germline (reference sequence). V shed 5 bases, J shed 4 bases, and the junction held 7 bases outside the gene matches. The CDR3 length is 16 residues. CDR3 coding DNA: TGTGCCAGCAGCCCATCTAGCGGGAGGCGGTACAATGAGCAGTTCTTC. Protein: CASSPSSGRRYNEQFF.